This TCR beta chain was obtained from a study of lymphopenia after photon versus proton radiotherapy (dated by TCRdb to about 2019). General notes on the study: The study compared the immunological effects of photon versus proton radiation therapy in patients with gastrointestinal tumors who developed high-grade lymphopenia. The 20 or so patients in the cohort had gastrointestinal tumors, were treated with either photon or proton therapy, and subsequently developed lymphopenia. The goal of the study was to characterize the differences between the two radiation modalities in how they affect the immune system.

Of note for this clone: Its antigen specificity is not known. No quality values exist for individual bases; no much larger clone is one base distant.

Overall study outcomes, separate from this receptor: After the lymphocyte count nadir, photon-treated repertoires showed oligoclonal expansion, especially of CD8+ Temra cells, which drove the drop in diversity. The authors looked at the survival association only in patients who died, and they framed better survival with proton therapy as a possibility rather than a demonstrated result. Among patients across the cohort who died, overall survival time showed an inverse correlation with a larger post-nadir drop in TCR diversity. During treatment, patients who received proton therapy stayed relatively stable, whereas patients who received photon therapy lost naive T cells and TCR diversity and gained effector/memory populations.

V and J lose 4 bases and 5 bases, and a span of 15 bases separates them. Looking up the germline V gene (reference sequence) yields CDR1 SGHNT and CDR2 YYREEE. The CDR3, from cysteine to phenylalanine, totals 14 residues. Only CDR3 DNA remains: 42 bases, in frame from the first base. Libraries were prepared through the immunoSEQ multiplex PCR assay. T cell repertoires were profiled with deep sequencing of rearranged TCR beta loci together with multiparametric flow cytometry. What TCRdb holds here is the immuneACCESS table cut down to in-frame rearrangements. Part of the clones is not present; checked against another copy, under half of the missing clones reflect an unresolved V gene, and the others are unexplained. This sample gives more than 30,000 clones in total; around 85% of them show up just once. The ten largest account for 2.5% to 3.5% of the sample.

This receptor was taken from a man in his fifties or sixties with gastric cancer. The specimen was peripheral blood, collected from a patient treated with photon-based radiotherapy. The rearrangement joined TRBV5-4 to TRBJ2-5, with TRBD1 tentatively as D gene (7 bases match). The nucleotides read TGTGCCAGCAGCCAGGGGGGCACGCAGGAGACCCAGTACTTC. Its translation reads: CASSQGGTQETQYF.